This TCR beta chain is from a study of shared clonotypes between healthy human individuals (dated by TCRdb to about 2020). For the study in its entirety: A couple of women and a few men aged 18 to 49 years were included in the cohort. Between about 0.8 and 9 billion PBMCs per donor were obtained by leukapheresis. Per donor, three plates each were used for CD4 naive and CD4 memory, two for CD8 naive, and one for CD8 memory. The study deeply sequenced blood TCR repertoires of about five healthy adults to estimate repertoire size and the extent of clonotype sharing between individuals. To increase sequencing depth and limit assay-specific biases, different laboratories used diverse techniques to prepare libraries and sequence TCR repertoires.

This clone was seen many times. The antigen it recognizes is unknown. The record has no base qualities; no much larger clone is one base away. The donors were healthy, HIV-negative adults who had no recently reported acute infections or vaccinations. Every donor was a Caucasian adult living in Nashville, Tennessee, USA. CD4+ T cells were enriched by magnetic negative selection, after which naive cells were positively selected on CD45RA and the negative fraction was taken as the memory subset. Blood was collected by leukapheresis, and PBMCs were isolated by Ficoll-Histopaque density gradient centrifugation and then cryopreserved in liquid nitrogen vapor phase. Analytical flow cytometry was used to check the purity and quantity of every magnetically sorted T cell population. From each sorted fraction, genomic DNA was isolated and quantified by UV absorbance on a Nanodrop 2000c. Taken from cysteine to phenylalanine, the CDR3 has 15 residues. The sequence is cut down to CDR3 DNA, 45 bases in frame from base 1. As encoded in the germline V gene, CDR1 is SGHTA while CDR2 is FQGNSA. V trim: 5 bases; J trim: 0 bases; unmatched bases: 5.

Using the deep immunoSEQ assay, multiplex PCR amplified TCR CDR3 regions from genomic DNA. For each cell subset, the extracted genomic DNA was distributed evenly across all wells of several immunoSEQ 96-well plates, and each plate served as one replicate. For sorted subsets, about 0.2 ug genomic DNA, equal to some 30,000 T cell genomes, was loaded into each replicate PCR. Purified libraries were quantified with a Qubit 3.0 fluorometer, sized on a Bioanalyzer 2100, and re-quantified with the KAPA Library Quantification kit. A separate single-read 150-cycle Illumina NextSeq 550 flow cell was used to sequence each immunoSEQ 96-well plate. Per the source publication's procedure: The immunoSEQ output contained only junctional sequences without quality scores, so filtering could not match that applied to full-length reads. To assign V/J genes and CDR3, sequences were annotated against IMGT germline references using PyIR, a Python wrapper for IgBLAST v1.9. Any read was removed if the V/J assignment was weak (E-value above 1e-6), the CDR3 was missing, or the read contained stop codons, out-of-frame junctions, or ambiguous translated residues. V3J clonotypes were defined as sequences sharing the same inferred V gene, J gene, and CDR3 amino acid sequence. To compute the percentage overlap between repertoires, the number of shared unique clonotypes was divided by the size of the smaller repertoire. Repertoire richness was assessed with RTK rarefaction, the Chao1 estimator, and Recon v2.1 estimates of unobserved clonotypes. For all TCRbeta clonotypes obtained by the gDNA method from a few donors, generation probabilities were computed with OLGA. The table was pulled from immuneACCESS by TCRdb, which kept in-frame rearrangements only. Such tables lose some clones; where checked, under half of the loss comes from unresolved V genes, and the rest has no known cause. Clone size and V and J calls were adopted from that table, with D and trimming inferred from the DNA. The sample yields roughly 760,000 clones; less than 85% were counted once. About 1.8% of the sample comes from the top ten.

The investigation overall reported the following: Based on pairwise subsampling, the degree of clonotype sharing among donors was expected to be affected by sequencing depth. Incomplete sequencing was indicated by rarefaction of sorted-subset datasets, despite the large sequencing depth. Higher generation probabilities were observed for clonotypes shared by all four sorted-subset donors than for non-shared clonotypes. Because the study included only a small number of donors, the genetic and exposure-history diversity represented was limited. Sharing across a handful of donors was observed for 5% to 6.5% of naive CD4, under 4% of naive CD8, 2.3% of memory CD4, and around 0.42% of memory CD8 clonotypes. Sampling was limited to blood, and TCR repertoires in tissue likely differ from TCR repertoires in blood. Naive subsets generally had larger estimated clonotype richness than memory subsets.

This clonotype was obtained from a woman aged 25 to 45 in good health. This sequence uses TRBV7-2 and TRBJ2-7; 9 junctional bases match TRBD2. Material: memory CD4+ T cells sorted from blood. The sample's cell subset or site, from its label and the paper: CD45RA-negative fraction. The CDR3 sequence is CASSDSGGPSYEQYF. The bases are TGTGCCAGCAGCGATAGCGGGGGCCCCTCCTACGAGCAGTACTTC.